The rows below give T cell receptor beta chains drawn from one sample of a study of Ad26.COV2.S vaccination and SARS-CoV-2 variants. Sequencing was performed with immunoSEQ multiplex PCR; in TCRdb, only in-frame clones are kept and a portion is missing. The sample records around 450,000 clones, less than 95% being singletons. The sample in question was peripheral blood, obtained in a trial of Ad26.COV2.S vaccine versus placebo. The receptors here all came from a person between 18 and 65 years old who received the Ad26.COV2.S COVID-19 vaccine or a placebo. The CDR3 runs from the conserved cysteine through the conserved F or W. D genes are given only for firm matches. A clone size is listed for some rows: how often the clone was seen (once, few, many), or a class if it is expanded.

TRBD1 - TRBJ2-7 TRBV5-1 CASSRGQNYEQYF TGCGCCAGCAGCCGGGGACAGAACTACGAGCAGTACTTC
TRBD1 - TRBJ1-2 TRBV28 CASSSNSGQGWGYTF TGTGCCAGCAGTTCTAATTCGGGACAGGGTTGGGGCTACACCTTC
TRBD1 - TRBJ2-1 TRBV18 CASSPDRGGFYEQFF TGTGCCAGCTCACCCGACAGGGGGGGGTTCTATGAGCAGTTCTTC
TRBD2 - TRBJ2-1 TRBV6-4 CASSDPSRLAGLIPYNEQFF TGTGCCAGCAGTGACCCCTCTAGACTAGCGGGATTAATCCCCTACAATGAGCAGTTCTTC
TRBD2 - TRBJ2-3 TRBV7-7 CASSPGTSGADTQYF TGTGCCAGCAGCCCCGGGACTAGCGGAGCAGATACGCAGTATTTT
- once TRBJ2-7 TRBV30 CACRGGDRFYEQYF TGTGCCTGCCGAGGCGGGGACAGATTCTACGAGCAGTACTTC
- once TRBJ2-5 TRBV7-9 CASSPKTQYF TGTGCCAGCAGCCCGAAGACCCAGTACTTC
- - TRBJ2-7 TRBV5-1 CASYRAPGALYEQYF TGCGCCAGCTATAGAGCTCCCGGAGCCTTATACGAGCAGTACTTC
- - TRBJ2-3 TRBV5-4 CASSSPGEGVGTDTQYF TGTGCCAGCAGCTCCCCCGGCGAGGGAGTCGGCACAGATACGCAGTATTTT
- - TRBJ2-3 TRBV10-3 CAISLEGDTQYF TGTGCCATCAGTTTGGAGGGAGATACGCAGTATTTT
- - TRBJ2-7 TRBV7-2 CASSLEAGRGYEQYF TGTGCCAGCAGCTTAGAGGCAGGGCGGGGCTACGAGCAGTACTTC
- - TRBJ2-2 TRBV27 CASTSLVPGELFF TGTGCCAGCACCTCCCTAGTTCCTGGGGAGCTGTTTTTT
- - TRBJ2-2 TRBV7-9 CASRNTGELFF TGTGCCAGCAGAAACACCGGGGAGCTGTTTTTT
- - TRBJ2-5 TRBV7-2 CASSLGGVETQYF TGTGCCAGCAGCTTAGGGGGTGTGGAGACCCAGTACTTC
TRBD2 - TRBJ2-1 TRBV27 CASSLGSGLADREQFF TGTGCCAGCAGTTTAGGCTCGGGACTAGCGGATCGCGAGCAGTTCTTC
TRBD1 - TRBJ1-3 TRBV28 CASSLARQGVLAGNTIYF TGTGCCAGCAGTTTAGCGCGACAGGGCGTCCTGGCTGGAAACACCATATATTTT
TRBD2 - TRBJ2-5 TRBV11-2 CASTRGLAGFQETQYF TGTGCCAGCACCCGGGGACTAGCGGGATTCCAAGAGACCCAGTACTTC
TRBD2 - TRBJ2-1 TRBV7-9 CASSPGTSGPYNEQFF TGTGCCAGCAGCCCCGGGACTAGCGGACCCTACAATGAGCAGTTCTTC
- - TRBJ1-6 TRBV9 CASSVAGGNSPLHF TGTGCCAGCAGCGTCGCCGGAGGGAATTCACCCCTCCACTTT
TRBD2 - TRBJ2-1 TRBV28 CASSPSGSSYNEQFF TGTGCCAGCAGCCCCAGCGGGAGCTCCTACAATGAGCAGTTCTTC
- - TRBJ1-6 TRBV7-2 CASSLTGHNSPLHF TGTGCCAGCAGCTTGACAGGCCATAATTCACCCCTCCACTTT
TRBD2 - TRBJ2-1 TRBV19 CASSRQGPGLAARSSYNEQFF TGTGCCAGTAGTCGGCAGGGACCGGGACTAGCGGCAAGGAGCTCCTACAATGAGCAGTTCTTC
- - TRBJ1-5 TRBV28 CASTRGRFSNQPQHF TGTGCCAGCACCCGTGGACGGTTTAGCAATCAGCCCCAGCATTTT
- once TRBJ1-5 TRBV12-3/TRBV12-4 CASSYSGPQHF TGTGCCAGCAGCTACAGCGGGCCCCAGCATTTT
- - TRBJ1-3 TRBV30 CAWSVGGLSGNTIYF TGTGCCTGGAGTGTAGGCGGACTATCCGGAAACACCATATATTTT
TRBD2 once TRBJ2-4 TRBV28 CASSSPVGREIAKNIQYF TGTGCCAGCAGTTCCCCGGTTGGGCGGGAGATAGCCAAAAACATTCAGTACTTC
TRBD1 - TRBJ2-3 TRBV6-5 CASSYGTGDTQYF TGTGCCAGCAGTTACGGGACAGGCGATACGCAGTATTTT
- - TRBJ2-1 TRBV29-1 CSVVTGSSYNEQFF TGCAGCGTTGTAACAGGGAGCTCCTACAATGAGCAGTTCTTC
- - TRBJ2-4 TRBV5-6 CASSPYIGELAKNIQYF TGTGCCAGCAGCCCCTATATAGGCGAATTAGCCAAAAACATTCAGTACTTC
- - TRBJ2-5 TRBV5-4 CASSPERRDTQYF TGTGCCAGCAGCCCCGAAAGGCGGGACACCCAGTACTTC
TRBD1 once TRBJ2-7 TRBV6-2/TRBV6-3 CASSHEGASSYEQYF TGTGCCAGCAGTCACGAGGGGGCGAGCTCCTACGAGCAGTACTTC
- - TRBJ2-1 TRBV6-5 CASAAVGSYNEQFF TGTGCCAGCGCAGCAGTTGGCTCCTACAATGAGCAGTTCTTC